This is a list of T cell receptor beta chains from one sample in a study of blood T cell repertoires in COVID-19. The data were produced by immunoSEQ multiplex PCR, yet TCRdb's version contains in-frame clones alone and is incomplete. This table holds 25,000 to 35,000 clones, roughly 88% found once. The specimen sequenced was peripheral blood. Receptor source: a human donor in a cohort sampled during active COVID-19. The CDR3 runs from the conserved cysteine through the conserved F or W. Each record gives: V gene, J gene, D gene, clone size, CDR3 protein, CDR3 DNA. D genes are given only for firm matches. Not every row has a clone size; where given, it reads once, few, many or a size class.

v_gene: TRBV7-3
j_gene: TRBJ1-5
d_gene: NA
abundance: NA
CDR3aa: CASSLEGGNQPQHF
CDR3nt: TGTGCCAGCAGCCTTGAGGGGGGCAATCAGCCCCAGCATTTT

v_gene: TRBV3-1/TRBV3-2
j_gene: TRBJ1-2
d_gene: NA
abundance: NA
CDR3aa: CASSKSPYGYTF
CDR3nt: TGTGCCAGCAGCAAAAGCCCCTATGGCTACACCTTC

v_gene: TRBV7-9
j_gene: TRBJ2-7
d_gene: TRBD2
abundance: NA
CDR3aa: CASQRGTSLSEQYF
CDR3nt: TGTGCCAGCCAACGGGGGACTAGTTTATCCGAGCAGTACTTC

v_gene: TRBV12-3/TRBV12-4
j_gene: TRBJ2-1
d_gene: NA
abundance: NA
CDR3aa: CASRYSSYNEQFF
CDR3nt: TGTGCCAGCAGGTACAGCTCCTACAATGAGCAGTTCTTC

v_gene: TRBV5-4
j_gene: TRBJ1-2
d_gene: NA
abundance: NA
CDR3aa: CASSLVSGISSGYTF
CDR3nt: TGTGCCAGCAGCTTGGTTTCAGGGATCTCAAGCGGCTACACCTTC

v_gene: TRBV10-1
j_gene: TRBJ1-1
d_gene: NA
abundance: once
CDR3aa: CASSESRRGTEAFF
CDR3nt: TGCGCCAGCAGTGAGTCCCGGCGGGGTACTGAAGCTTTCTTT

v_gene: TRBV5-4
j_gene: TRBJ2-5
d_gene: NA
abundance: NA
CDR3aa: CASSLDFSGQETQYF
CDR3nt: TGTGCCAGCAGCTTGGATTTCTCGGGCCAAGAGACCCAGTACTTC

v_gene: TRBV18
j_gene: TRBJ2-2
d_gene: NA
abundance: NA
CDR3aa: CASQASVNTGELFF
CDR3nt: TGTGCCAGCCAAGCTTCGGTGAACACCGGGGAGCTGTTTTTT

v_gene: TRBV5-1
j_gene: TRBJ1-2
d_gene: NA
abundance: few
CDR3aa: CASSFSPGDYGYTF
CDR3nt: TGCGCCAGCAGCTTCTCCCCAGGGGACTATGGCTACACCTTC

v_gene: TRBV6-5
j_gene: TRBJ2-7
d_gene: TRBD1
abundance: NA
CDR3aa: CASSPPDRGSYEQYF
CDR3nt: TGTGCCAGCAGTCCACCGGACAGGGGTTCCTACGAGCAGTACTTC

v_gene: TRBV19
j_gene: TRBJ1-2
d_gene: NA
abundance: NA
CDR3aa: CASIGTASSGVRGYTF
CDR3nt: TGTGCCAGTATAGGGACTGCCTCTTCGGGCGTTCGGGGCTACACCTTC

v_gene: TRBV30
j_gene: TRBJ2-1
d_gene: NA
abundance: NA
CDR3aa: CAWSIGTYLDNEQFF
CDR3nt: TGTGCCTGGAGTATTGGGACTTATTTGGACAATGAGCAGTTCTTC

v_gene: TRBV7-7
j_gene: TRBJ2-1
d_gene: TRBD2
abundance: NA
CDR3aa: CASSLGLAGGSRHNEQFF
CDR3nt: TGTGCTAGCAGCTTAGGACTAGCGGGGGGTTCAAGACACAATGAGCAGTTCTTC

v_gene: TRBV9
j_gene: TRBJ2-3
d_gene: NA
abundance: NA
CDR3aa: CASSVLTSTDTQYF
CDR3nt: TGTGCCAGCAGCGTTTTGACTAGCACAGATACGCAGTATTTT

v_gene: TRBV7-9
j_gene: TRBJ2-7
d_gene: TRBD2
abundance: once
CDR3aa: CASSRGGAYEQYF
CDR3nt: TGTGCCAGCAGCCGCGGGGGGGCTTACGAGCAGTACTTC

v_gene: TRBV11-2
j_gene: TRBJ1-5
d_gene: NA
abundance: NA
CDR3aa: CASSFQDSQPQHF
CDR3nt: TGTGCCAGCAGCTTCCAGGACAGTCAGCCCCAGCATTTT

v_gene: TRBV2
j_gene: TRBJ2-3
d_gene: TRBD2
abundance: NA
CDR3aa: CASSAERGGTDTQYF
CDR3nt: TGTGCCAGCAGTGCCGAGCGGGGGGGAACAGATACGCAGTATTTT

v_gene: TRBV5-1
j_gene: TRBJ1-2
d_gene: NA
abundance: NA
CDR3aa: CASSLAGTNYGYTF
CDR3nt: TGCGCCAGCAGCTTGGCCGGGACAAACTATGGCTACACCTTC

v_gene: TRBV7-3
j_gene: TRBJ2-2
d_gene: TRBD1
abundance: NA
CDR3aa: CASSQTPTGGFGELFF
CDR3nt: TGTGCCAGCAGCCAAACCCCGACAGGGGGTTTCGGGGAGCTGTTTTTT

v_gene: TRBV7-6
j_gene: TRBJ1-1
d_gene: NA
abundance: once
CDR3aa: CASSATTGSLEAFF
CDR3nt: TGTGCCAGCAGCGCAACGACAGGTTCCCTTGAAGCTTTCTTT

v_gene: TRBV11-3
j_gene: TRBJ2-1
d_gene: NA
abundance: NA
CDR3aa: CASSSRVGNNEQFF
CDR3nt: TGTGCCAGCAGCTCCAGGGTGGGGAACAATGAGCAGTTCTTC

v_gene: TRBV19
j_gene: TRBJ1-1
d_gene: NA
abundance: once
CDR3aa: CASSIQGTMNTEAFF
CDR3nt: TGTGCCAGTAGTATCCAGGGCACGATGAACACTGAAGCTTTCTTT

v_gene: TRBV19
j_gene: TRBJ2-7
d_gene: NA
abundance: NA
CDR3aa: CASSAEGGPYEQYF
CDR3nt: TGTGCCAGTAGTGCAGAGGGGGGGCCCTACGAGCAGTACTTC

v_gene: TRBV7-9
j_gene: TRBJ2-7
d_gene: NA
abundance: NA
CDR3aa: CASSPYRARSYEQYF
CDR3nt: TGTGCCAGCAGCCCGTACAGGGCCCGATCCTACGAGCAGTACTTC

v_gene: TRBV2
j_gene: TRBJ2-7
d_gene: TRBD1
abundance: NA
CDR3aa: CASKLGQGFYEQYF
CDR3nt: TGTGCCAGCAAGTTGGGACAGGGCTTTTACGAGCAGTACTTC

v_gene: TRBV9
j_gene: TRBJ1-6
d_gene: TRBD1
abundance: once
CDR3aa: CASSFRDSNSPLHF
CDR3nt: TGTGCCAGCAGCTTCCGGGACAGTAATTCACCCCTCCACTTT

v_gene: TRBV4-2
j_gene: TRBJ2-1
d_gene: NA
abundance: once
CDR3aa: CASSPLGGSGSYNEQFF
CDR3nt: TGTGCCAGCAGCCCCTTGGGGGGTAGCGGTTCCTACAATGAGCAGTTCTTC

v_gene: TRBV5-1
j_gene: TRBJ2-5
d_gene: TRBD2
abundance: NA
CDR3aa: CASSLATSGGQETQYF
CDR3nt: TGCGCCAGCAGCTTGGCCACTAGCGGGGGCCAAGAGACCCAGTACTTC

v_gene: TRBV27
j_gene: TRBJ1-5
d_gene: NA
abundance: NA
CDR3aa: CASSLPGGPQHF
CDR3nt: TGTGCCAGCAGTTTGCCCGGGGGGCCCCAGCATTTT